This is a list of T cell receptor beta chains from one sample in a study of cytomegalovirus exposure and HLA in healthy donors. Using immunoSEQ multiplex PCR, the repertoire was profiled, and TCRdb retains in-frame clones only, with some absent. The repertoire holds approximately 190,000 clones, approximately 82% seen once, with around 1.6% in the top ten. Material for sequencing was PBMCs. These receptors all stem from a man between 35 and 55 years old in good health and CMV-seropositive. Both conserved end residues are part of each CDR3. The D gene is left open where the match is weak. A clone size is listed for some rows: how often the clone was seen (once, few, many), or a class if it is expanded.

v_gene	abundance	j_gene	d_gene	CDR3nt	CDR3aa
TRBV12-5	-	TRBJ2-1	-	TGTGCTACCACTCGAGGGTACAATGAGCAGTTCTTC	CATTRGYNEQFF
TRBV30	-	TRBJ2-1	-	TGTGCCTCGCAGGGACTCGGATACAATGAGCAGTTCTTC	CASQGLGYNEQFF
TRBV2	-	TRBJ2-3	TRBD1	TGTGCCAGCAGAGAAGACAGGGCAGGTCCAGATACGCAGTATTTT	CASREDRAGPDTQYF
TRBV11-2	-	TRBJ2-7	TRBD1	TGTGCCAGCAGCTTAGAACGGACAGGGTGGCCTTACGAGCAGTACTTC	CASSLERTGWPYEQYF
TRBV29-1	-	TRBJ2-7	TRBD1	TGCAGCGTAGCGACAGGGCCAAGTGACGAGCAGTACTTC	CSVATGPSDEQYF
TRBV19	-	TRBJ1-2	-	TGTGCCAGTAGTATCGGAGGGAACGGCTACACCTTC	CASSIGGNGYTF
TRBV6-1	-	TRBJ1-2	-	TGTGCCAGCAGTGAAGCGACACAGGGTGGTGGCTACACCTTC	CASSEATQGGGYTF
TRBV7-2	few	TRBJ2-7	TRBD1	TGTGCCAGCAGCTTAGTAGGGACAGGGGGTACCTACGAGCAGTACTTC	CASSLVGTGGTYEQYF
TRBV14	-	TRBJ1-1	-	TGTGCCAGCAGCCATCTCGCCCAGAACCGAGAAGCTTTCTTT	CASSHLAQNREAFF
TRBV28	-	TRBJ2-7	-	TGTGCCAGCAGCTCCTCCGCGACGGGGAGCTACGAGCAGTACTTC	CASSSSATGSYEQYF
TRBV14	-	TRBJ2-1	TRBD2	TGTGCCAGCAGCCCTAGCCGCGACTATCCTAGCGGCCACAATGAGCAGTTCTTC	CASSPSRDYPSGHNEQFF
TRBV6-6	-	TRBJ2-5	-	TGTGCCAGCGTCCCGGGGGGCGGTGAGCAGTACTTC	CASVPGGGEQYF
TRBV7-9	-	TRBJ1-2	TRBD1	TGTGCCAGCAGCCCTGGGACAGCGAAACCCAACTATGGCTACACCTTC	CASSPGTAKPNYGYTF
TRBV5-8	-	TRBJ2-7	TRBD1	TGTGCCAGCGCCGGACAGGGTGGGTACGAGCAGTACTTC	CASAGQGGYEQYF
TRBV5-5	few	TRBJ1-3	TRBD1	TGTGCCAGCAGCCAGGGACAGATATCTGGAAACACCATATATTTT	CASSQGQISGNTIYF
TRBV6-6	-	TRBJ2-7	TRBD2	TGTGCCAGCAGTTACGGGGGGGAATCAAACGAGCAGTACTTC	CASSYGGESNEQYF
TRBV7-2	-	TRBJ1-4	-	TGTGCCAGCAGCCGAGGGTCCACTAATGAAAAACTGTTTTTT	CASSRGSTNEKLFF
TRBV6-6	few	TRBJ1-1	-	TGTGCCAGCAGTTACGGCAGGGTAGAAGCTTTCTTT	CASSYGRVEAFF
TRBV18	-	TRBJ2-1	-	TGTGCCAGCTCACTCGGTCTGTCGGTCCATGAGCAGTTCTTC	CASSLGLSVHEQFF
TRBV4-2	-	TRBJ1-1	TRBD1	TGTGCCAGCAGCCAAGACAGGGGGCTATACCTCATGAACACTGAAGCTTTCTTT	CASSQDRGLYLMNTEAFF
TRBV29-1	-	TRBJ1-2	-	TGCAGCGTGGGGGCTAGCTACACCTTC	CSVGASYTF
TRBV14	-	TRBJ1-1	-	TGTGCCAGCAGCCAAGTCTTCGGGTCTGAAGCTTTCTTT	CASSQVFGSEAFF
TRBV9	few	TRBJ2-1	TRBD2	TGTGCCAGCAGCCCCCCCGGGGGGGGCACATACCTTGAGCAGTTCTTC	CASSPPGGGTYLEQFF
TRBV27	-	TRBJ1-1	-	TGTGCCAGCAGTTTATACGGGGGGACTGAAGCTTTCTTT	CASSLYGGTEAFF
TRBV6-1	-	TRBJ1-5	-	TGTGCCAGCAGGGCCGGGACACTTAATCAGCCCCAGCATTTT	CASRAGTLNQPQHF
TRBV15	-	TRBJ2-1	-	TGTGCCACCAGCAGAGAGGCGGGAACCTACAATGAGCAGTTCTTC	CATSREAGTYNEQFF
TRBV19	-	TRBJ2-5	TRBD2	TGTGCCAGTAGAGAGGGGACTAGCGGAGAGGAAGAGACCCAGTACTTC	CASREGTSGEEETQYF
TRBV27	-	TRBJ1-1	-	TGTGCCAGCAAGATAGAGGGGACTGAGGCTTTCTTT	CASKIEGTEAFF
TRBV20-1	-	TRBJ1-2	-	TGCAGTGCTAGAGGCGGGGATGGCTACACCTTC	CSARGGDGYTF
TRBV9	once	TRBJ1-1	TRBD1	TGTGCCAGCAGCATACAGGGGGCTAACACTGAAGCTTTCTTT	CASSIQGANTEAFF
TRBV14	-	TRBJ1-3	-	TGTGCCAGCAGCCAACCGGGAGGGAATGGAAACACCATATATTTT	CASSQPGGNGNTIYF
TRBV5-1	-	TRBJ2-7	TRBD1	TGCGCCAGCAGCCCAACCGGGACAGCTTCCTACGAGCAGTACTTC	CASSPTGTASYEQYF
TRBV19	-	TRBJ2-6	-	TGTGCCAGTAGCCAAGGGGGGGGAGGGGCCAACGTCCTGACTTTC	CASSQGGGGANVLTF
TRBV5-1	once	TRBJ2-3	TRBD1	TGCGCCAGCAGCCCACGGACAGGGGGGACAGATACGCAGTATTTT	CASSPRTGGTDTQYF
TRBV7-7	-	TRBJ2-1	-	TGTGCTAGCAGCTTCCAACCCAGGGATGAGCAGTTCTTC	CASSFQPRDEQFF
TRBV5-1	-	TRBJ2-7	TRBD2	TGCGCCAGCGCGAGGACTAGCGGCTCCTACGAGCAGTACTTC	CASARTSGSYEQYF
TRBV10-3	-	TRBJ1-1	TRBD1	TGTGCCATCAGTGAGGGGAGGACAGGGGGCTTGGTGGCTGAAGCTTTCTTT	CAISEGRTGGLVAEAFF
TRBV6-1	-	TRBJ2-2	-	TGTGCCAGCAGTGTGAGGGCGGCCGCTCGGGGCACCGGGGAGCTGTTTTTT	CASSVRAAARGTGELFF
TRBV5-6	-	TRBJ1-3	TRBD1	TGTGCCAGCAGCTTGACAGGGGCACCCTCTGGAAACACCATATATTTT	CASSLTGAPSGNTIYF
TRBV11-2	-	TRBJ2-5	TRBD1	TGTGCCAGCAGCCTAAATACAGGGGTGAGGACCGAGACCCAGTACTTC	CASSLNTGVRTETQYF
TRBV6-1	once	TRBJ1-2	-	TGTGCCAGCAGTGAAGGGGCCCTAAGCGGCTACACCTTC	CASSEGALSGYTF
TRBV11-2	-	TRBJ1-1	-	TGTGCCAGCAGCTTAGGTCGGAGAAGGACTGAAGCTTTCTTT	CASSLGRRRTEAFF